A single T cell receptor beta chain is shown here with its context. Antigen unknown. Primers: 60 Vbeta forward and 13 Jbeta reverse. Per the authors' pipeline: In a later analysis, around 12 million of 65 million to 90 million unique beta chains occurred in at least two donors. Assay: immunoSEQ multiplex PCR; the TCRdb copy retains only in-frame clones and omits some. V and J calls and clone size are given by that table; D and trimming were obtained from the DNA. The sample consists of fewer than 150,000 clones, over 60% of them appearing once. The source of the sample is a study of cytomegalovirus exposure and HLA in healthy donors. Broader study findings: Cytomegalovirus status, reportedly, was diagnosed with high specificity and sensitivity by the classifier. Productive rates of about 87% or about 30% were seen for most TCR beta V segments in an earlier analysis. There was a cluster of highly shared sequence variants that was likely a sequencing artifact.

CDR1 SEHNR and CDR2 FQNEAQ come from the germline V gene (reference sequence). The CDR3 is made up of 15 amino acids. V lost 0 bases to trimming and J lost 13 bases, with 19 bases between them. V and J are TRBV7-9 and TRBJ2-1; D might be TRBD2 (5 bases). Sample: PBMCs. The sequence was obtained from a man aged 35-49 years in good health and CMV-seronegative. CDR3 nucleotide sequence: TGTGCCAGCAGCTTAGCGTGGGAAGGAGGCGCCCAACAGTTCTTC. This gives the protein CASSLAWEGGAQQFF. The full variable domain, rest sourced from reference TRBV7-9 and TRBJ2-1, is DTGVSQNPRHKITKRGQNVTFRCDPISEHNRLYWYRQTLGQGPEFLTYFQNEAQLEKSRLLSDRFSAERPKGSFSTLEIQRTEQGDSAMYLCASSLAWEGGAQQFFGPGTRLTVL.